This passage covers 9 T cell receptor beta chains from one sample sequenced in a study of shared clonotypes between healthy human individuals. Clones were sequenced by immunoSEQ multiplex PCR, and TCRdb holds only the in-frame ones, with some missing. The sample consists of about 2,500,000 clones, just over 90% of them appearing once. Sequencing used naive CD4+ T cells sorted from blood. Specified subset: CD45RA+ positively selected. The receptors originated from a man aged 18 to 29 in good health.

The genes are TRBV5-6 and TRBJ2-5, with 10 bases identical to TRBD2. V shed 6 bases, J shed 5 bases, and the junction held 10 bases outside the gene matches. The CDR3 has 15 residues. Per germline, CDR1 SGHDT and CDR2 YYEEEE. CDR3 in DNA: TGTGCCAGCACCCTAGGACTAGCGGCTCAGGAGACCCAGTACTTC. The encoded protein is CASTLGLAAQETQYF.

This clone has a single count. The chain is built from TRBV7-8 and TRBJ1-1, with D possibly TRBD1 on 5 matching bases. The length of the CDR3 is 14 residues. Germline CDR1 SGHVS, CDR2 FQNEAQ. Trimming pared 5 bases from V and 3 bases from J, leaving 13 bases between. The CDR3 nucleotides are TGTGCCAGCAGCACCTCGGGACTGCACACTGAAGCTTTCTTT. Residues: CASSTSGLHTEAFF.

The genes are TRBV7-2 and TRBJ2-1, with a tentative D call TRBD1 (6 bases). CDR3 length: 15 residues. Germline V lookup: CDR1 SGHTA, CDR2 FQGNSA. Deletions cut 1 base from V and 4 bases from J, with 11 bases between. CDR3 in amino acids: CASSLGGTLYNEQFF. Here the CDR3 DNA reads TGTGCCAGCAGCTTAGGAGGGACACTGTACAATGAGCAGTTCTTC.

This CDR3 reads CASSLMMGQGAGEQYF. The CDR3 DNA is TGTGCCAGCAGCTTAATGATGGGCCAGGGGGCAGGGGAGCAGTACTTC. The rearrangement uses TRBV7-8 and TRBJ2-7; 8 bases map to TRBD1. Losses at the gene ends were 2 bases for V and 7 bases for J; bases not matched to a gene: 13. The CDR3 has 16 amino acids. CDR1 is SGHVS, CDR2 FQNEAQ, per germline.

The chain uses TRBV5-6 and TRBJ2-3; 8 bases match TRBD1. Germline values: CDR1 SGHDT, CDR2 YYEEEE. The V gene end was trimmed by 4 bases and the J gene end by 2 bases; junction bases not matched to a gene: 6. The CDR3 runs to 15 residues. The CDR3 loop is CASSPGQGNTDTQYF. CDR3 DNA: TGTGCCAGCAGCCCCGGACAGGGTAACACAGATACGCAGTATTTT. The whole variable domain, filled in from reference TRBV5-6 and TRBJ2-3, reads DAGVTQSPTHLIKTRGQQVTLRCSPKSGHDTVSWYQQALGQGPQFIFQYYEEEERQRGNFPDRFSGHQFPNYSSELNVNALLLGDSALYLCASSPGQGNTDTQYFGPGTRLTVL.

V and J are TRBV6-1 and TRBJ1-5; TRBD1 might be the D (5 bases). The germline V and J ends were trimmed by 0 bases and 9 bases, with 15 bases remaining between them. CDR1 and CDR2 (germline): MNHNS, SASEGT. This CDR3 region has 15 residues. The DNA of the CDR3 is TGTGCCAGCAGTGAAGCTGGGGCCCCAATGCTGCCCCAGCATTTT. It translates to CASSEAGAPMLPQHF.

The rearrangement joins TRBV7-6 to TRBJ2-1; TRBD2 matches 9 bases. Germline loops: CDR1 SGHVS, CDR2 FNYEAQ. J lost 9 bases, V lost 1 base, and 4 bases had no gene match. CDR3 length: 14 residues. The DNA of the CDR3 is TGTGCCAGCAGCTTAGGTCCTAGCGGGGCTGAGCAGTTCTTC. As protein: CASSLGPSGAEQFF.

This chain joins TRBV5-6 and TRBJ1-1, with 10 bases fitting TRBD1. Trimming took 3 bases from V and 2 from J; bases not matched to a gene: 4. Germline loops: CDR1 SGHDT, CDR2 YYEEEE. The CDR3 has 15 residues. CDR3 DNA sequence: TGTGCCAGCAGCTGGGGACAGGGGCATAACACTGAAGCTTTCTTT. The encoded protein is CASSWGQGHNTEAFF.

J is TRBJ2-5 and V is TRBV28, with 7 bases identical to TRBD2. V gave up 7 bases and J gave up 1 base; unmatched junction bases: 12. The CDR3 length is 16 residues. Germline values: CDR1 MDHEN, CDR2 SYDVKM. CDR3 sequence (DNA): TGTGCCAGCATCTCCCTTGGGTCTAGCGGCCAAGAGACCCAGTACTTC. Amino acids: CASISLGSSGQETQYF.